The 5 T cell receptor beta chains given below trace back to one sample, sequenced in a study of cytomegalovirus exposure and HLA in healthy donors. The PCR had 60 Vbeta and 13 Jbeta primers. Some clones are missing from TCRdb's copy, which holds only in-frame ones; the method was immunoSEQ multiplex PCR. The sample's table shows 190,000 or so clones. Sequenced: PBMCs. The receptors come from a boy younger than 18 in good health and CMV-seronegative.

The chain couples TRBV30 to TRBJ1-6; no definite D call. Germline CDR1 reads GTSNPN; CDR2 reads SVGIG (reference sequence). With 3 bases removed from V and 5 bases from J, the gap between germline ends came to 14 bases. The CDR3 spans 15 residues. The CDR3 region is CAWRADGLNNSPLHF. CDR3 sequence (DNA): TGTGCCTGGAGAGCCGACGGACTCAATAATTCACCCCTCCACTTT.

The CDR3 coding sequence is TGTGCCACCAGCAGAGTTGCTAGCAGCAGGCAGTTCTTC. It specifies CATSRVASSRQFF. The rearrangement joins TRBV15 to TRBJ2-1, with D perhaps matching TRBD2 (5 bases). Per the germline V gene, CDR1 is LNHNV and CDR2 is YYDKDF (reference sequence). This CDR3 contains 13 residues. V lost 1 base and J 12 bases, leaving 13 bases between the germline ends. The full variable domain, its missing parts supplied by reference TRBV15 and TRBJ2-1, is DAMVIQNPRYQVTQFGKPVTLSCSQTLNHNVMYWYQQKSSQAPKLLFHYYDKDFNNEADTPDNFQSRRPNTSFCFLDIRSPGLGDTAMYLCATSRVASSRQFFGPGTRLTVL.

The chain combines TRBV18 with TRBJ1-5; D may be TRBD1 (5 bases). This CDR3 has 14 residues. Germline lookup yields CDR1 KGHSH and CDR2 LQKENI. The ends were cut back, 5 bases at V and 4 bases at J, with 12 bases in the middle. CDR3: CASSGGDGNQPQHF. The CDR3 nucleotides read TGTGCCAGCTCAGGCGGGGACGGGAATCAGCCCCAGCATTTT.

Remarks on this clone: Other nucleotide sequences from this sample produce the same CDR3. The chain couples TRBV5-4 to TRBJ1-2, with TRBD1 identical over 8 bases. The CDR3 covers 12 residues. Germline CDR1 and CDR2: SGHNT and YYREEE (reference sequence). Germline trimming cut 3 bases from V and 8 bases from J; bases unmatched to any gene: 3. CDR3 coding DNA: TGTGCCAGCAGCTCCGGACAGGGCGGCTACACCTTC. Its protein is CASSSGQGGYTF.

This CDR3 is CASSLTKNNSPLHF. The CDR3 DNA is TGTGCCAGCAGTTTAACAAAGAATAATTCACCCCTCCACTTT. The gene calls are TRBV27 and TRBJ1-6; no reliable D call. Trimming took 2 bases from V and 5 from J, leaving 7 bases between them. The CDR3 is 14 residues long. Germline V CDR1 and CDR2: MNHEY, SMNVEV (reference sequence).